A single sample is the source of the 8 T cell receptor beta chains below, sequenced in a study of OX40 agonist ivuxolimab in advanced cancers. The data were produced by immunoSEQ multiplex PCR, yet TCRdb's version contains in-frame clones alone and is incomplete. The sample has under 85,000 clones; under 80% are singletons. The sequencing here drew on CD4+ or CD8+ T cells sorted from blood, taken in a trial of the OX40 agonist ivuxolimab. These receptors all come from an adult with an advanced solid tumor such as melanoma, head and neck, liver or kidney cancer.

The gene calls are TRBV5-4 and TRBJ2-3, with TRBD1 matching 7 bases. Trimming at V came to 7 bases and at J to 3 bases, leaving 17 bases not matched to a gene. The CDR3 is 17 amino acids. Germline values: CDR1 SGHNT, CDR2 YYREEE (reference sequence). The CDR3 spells CASWRLKGGEETDTQYF. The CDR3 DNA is TGTGCCAGCTGGAGGTTAAAAGGGGGCGAAGAGACAGATACGCAGTATTTT.

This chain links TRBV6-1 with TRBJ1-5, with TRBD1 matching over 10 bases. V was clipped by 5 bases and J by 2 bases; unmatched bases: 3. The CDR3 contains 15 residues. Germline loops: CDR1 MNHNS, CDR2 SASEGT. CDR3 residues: CASSMGQGRNQPQHF. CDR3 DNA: TGTGCCAGCAGTATGGGACAGGGGCGCAATCAGCCCCAGCATTTT.

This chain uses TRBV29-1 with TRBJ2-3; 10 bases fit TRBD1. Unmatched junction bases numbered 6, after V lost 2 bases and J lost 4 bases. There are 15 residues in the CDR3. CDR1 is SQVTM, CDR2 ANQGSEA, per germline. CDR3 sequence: CSVELRDRGSDTQYF. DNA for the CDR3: TGCAGCGTTGAATTGAGGGACAGGGGTTCAGATACGCAGTATTTT.

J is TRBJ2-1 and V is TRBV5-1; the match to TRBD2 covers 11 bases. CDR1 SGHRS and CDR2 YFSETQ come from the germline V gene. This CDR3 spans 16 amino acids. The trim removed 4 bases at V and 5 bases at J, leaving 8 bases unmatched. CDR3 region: CASSLRLAGGNNEQFF. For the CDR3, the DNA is TGCGCCAGCAGCCTCCGCCTAGCGGGGGGAAACAATGAGCAGTTCTTC. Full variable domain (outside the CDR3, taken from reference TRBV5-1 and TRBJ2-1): KAGVTQTPRYLIKTRGQQVTLSCSPISGHRSVSWYQQTPGQGLQFLFEYFSETQRNKGNFPGRFSGRQFSNSRSEMNVSTLELGDSALYLCASSLRLAGGNNEQFFGPGTRLTVL.

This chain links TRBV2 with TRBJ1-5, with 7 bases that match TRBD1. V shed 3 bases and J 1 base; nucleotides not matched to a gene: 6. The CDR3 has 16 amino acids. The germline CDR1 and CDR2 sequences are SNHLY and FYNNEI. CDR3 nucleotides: TGTGCCAGCAGTGACAGGGGGACGATGAGCAATCAGCCCCAGCATTTT. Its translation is CASSDRGTMSNQPQHF.

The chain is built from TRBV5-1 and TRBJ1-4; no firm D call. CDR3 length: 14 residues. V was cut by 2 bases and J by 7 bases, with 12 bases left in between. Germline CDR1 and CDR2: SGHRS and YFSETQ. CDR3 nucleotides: TGCGCCAGCAGCTTTGATCTCTACACTGAAAAACTGTTTTTT. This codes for CASSFDLYTEKLFF.

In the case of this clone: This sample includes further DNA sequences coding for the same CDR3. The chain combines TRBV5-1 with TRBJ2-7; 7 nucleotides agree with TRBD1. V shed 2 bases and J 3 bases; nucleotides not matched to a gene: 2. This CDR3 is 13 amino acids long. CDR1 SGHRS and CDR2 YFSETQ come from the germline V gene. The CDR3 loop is CASSLDRDYEQYF. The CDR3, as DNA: TGCGCCAGCAGCTTAGACAGGGACTACGAGCAGTACTTC.

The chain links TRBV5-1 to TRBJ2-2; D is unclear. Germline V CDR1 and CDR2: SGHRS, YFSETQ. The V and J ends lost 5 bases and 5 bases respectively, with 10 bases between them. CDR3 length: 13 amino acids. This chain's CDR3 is CASSLTQTGELFF. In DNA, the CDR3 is TGCGCCAGCAGTTTAACACAGACCGGGGAGCTGTTTTTT. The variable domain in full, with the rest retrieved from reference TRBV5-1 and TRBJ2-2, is KAGVTQTPRYLIKTRGQQVTLSCSPISGHRSVSWYQQTPGQGLQFLFEYFSETQRNKGNFPGRFSGRQFSNSRSEMNVSTLELGDSALYLCASSLTQTGELFFGEGSRLTVL.